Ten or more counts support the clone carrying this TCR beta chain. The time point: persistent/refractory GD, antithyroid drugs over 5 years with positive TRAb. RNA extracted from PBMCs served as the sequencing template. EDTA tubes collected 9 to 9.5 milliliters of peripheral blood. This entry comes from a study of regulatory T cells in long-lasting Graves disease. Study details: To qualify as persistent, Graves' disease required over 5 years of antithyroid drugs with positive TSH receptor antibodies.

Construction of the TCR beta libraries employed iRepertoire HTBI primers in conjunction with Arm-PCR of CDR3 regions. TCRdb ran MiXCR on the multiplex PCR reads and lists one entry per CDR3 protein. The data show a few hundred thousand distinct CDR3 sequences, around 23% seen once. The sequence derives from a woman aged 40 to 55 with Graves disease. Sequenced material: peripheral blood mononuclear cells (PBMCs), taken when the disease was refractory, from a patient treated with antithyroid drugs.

The CDR3 DNA reads TGTGCCAGCAGCAACGACAGTCCTTATGGCTACACCTTC. The encoded protein is CASSNDSPYGYTF. V gene TRBV28 combines with J gene TRBJ1-2, with D maybe TRBD1 (5 bases). Per germline, CDR1 MDHEN and CDR2 SYDVKM. The CDR3 totals 13 residues. V lost 6 bases and J 5 bases, leaving 13 bases between the germline ends.